This T cell receptor beta chain was sequenced during a study of blood T cell repertoires in COVID-19. Unmatched junction bases numbered 2, after V lost 0 bases and J lost 0 bases. The CDR3 sequence is 15 residues long. Germline CDR1 LGHNA, CDR2 YSLEER. TCRdb keeps only in-frame clones here, not all; method: immunoSEQ multiplex PCR. The profile shows a few hundred thousand clones, roughly 90% of them singletons. The sequence came from an older woman with COVID-19, enrolled during active disease. Sequencing used peripheral blood. The chain is built from TRBV4-3 and TRBJ2-7; 7 bases align to TRBD1. DNA for the CDR3: TGCGCCAGCAGCCAAGAAAGGGGGCACTCCTACGAGCAGTACTTC. Translating it yields CASSQERGHSYEQYF.